This T cell receptor beta chain was identified in a study of cytomegalovirus exposure and HLA in healthy donors. Study-level points and caveats: Later on, a genetic analysis was performed. It linked a missense variant in DCLRE1C with V- and J-gene trimming of TCR beta.

In germline, CDR1 is SEHNR, CDR2 FQNEAQ (reference sequence). The CDR3 is made up of 13 amino acids. A remark on this clone: Its antigen is still unknown.

The PCR employed 60 Vbeta primers together with 13 Jbeta primers. TCRdb's table, derived via immunoSEQ multiplex PCR, lists solely in-frame clones and lacks some. The sample lists about 130,000 clones; about 79% were seen once. The source material was PBMCs. The V call is TRBV7-9, the J call TRBJ2-5, with 7 bases aligning to TRBD1. The J call may be faulty, since TRBJ2-7 better matches the DNA end. The TCR sequence derives from a man in his forties or fifties in good health and CMV-seronegative. The CDR3 spells CASSRQGLYEQYF. The CDR3 bases are TGTGCCAGCAGTCGACAGGGCCTCTACGAGCAGTACTTC.